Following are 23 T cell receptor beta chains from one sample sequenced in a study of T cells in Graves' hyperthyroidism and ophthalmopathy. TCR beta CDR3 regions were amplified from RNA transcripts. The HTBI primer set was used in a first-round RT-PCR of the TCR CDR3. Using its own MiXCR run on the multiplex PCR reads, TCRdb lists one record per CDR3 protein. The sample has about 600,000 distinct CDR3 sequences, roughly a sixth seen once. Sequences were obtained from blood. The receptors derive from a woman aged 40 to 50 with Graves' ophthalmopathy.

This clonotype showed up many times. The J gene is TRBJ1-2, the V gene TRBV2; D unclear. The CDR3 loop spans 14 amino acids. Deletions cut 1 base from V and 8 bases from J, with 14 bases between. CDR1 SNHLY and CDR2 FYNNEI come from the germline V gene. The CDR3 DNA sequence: TGTGCCAGCAGTGAAGGGTACACCAACCGGGGCTACACCTTC. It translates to CASSEGYTNRGYTF. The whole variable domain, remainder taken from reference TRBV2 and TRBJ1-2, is EPEVTQTPSHQVTQMGQEVILRCVPISNHLYFYWYRQILGQKVEFLVSFYNNEISEKSEIFDDQFSVERPDGSNFTLKIRSTKLEDSAMYFCASSEGYTNRGYTFGSGTRLTVV.

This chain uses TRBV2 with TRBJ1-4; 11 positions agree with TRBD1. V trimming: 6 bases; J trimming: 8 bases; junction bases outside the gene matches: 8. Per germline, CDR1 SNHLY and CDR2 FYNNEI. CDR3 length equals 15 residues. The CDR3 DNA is TGTGCCAGCAGGGACAGGGGGCGTAGGAACGAAAAACTGTTTTTT. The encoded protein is CASRDRGRRNEKLFF.

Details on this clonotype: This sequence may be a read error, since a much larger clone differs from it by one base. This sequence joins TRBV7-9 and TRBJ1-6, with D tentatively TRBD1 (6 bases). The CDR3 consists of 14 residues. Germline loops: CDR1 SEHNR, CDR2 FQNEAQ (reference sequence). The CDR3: CAGSLGHTGSPLHF. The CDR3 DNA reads TGTGCCGGCAGCCTGGGACACACCGGTTCACCCCTCCACTTT.

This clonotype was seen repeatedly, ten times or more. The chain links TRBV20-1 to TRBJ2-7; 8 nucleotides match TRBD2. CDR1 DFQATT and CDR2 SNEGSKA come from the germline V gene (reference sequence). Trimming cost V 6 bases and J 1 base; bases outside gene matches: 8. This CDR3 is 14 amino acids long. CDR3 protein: CSADVAGPSYEQYF. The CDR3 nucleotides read TGCAGTGCGGACGTAGCGGGACCGTCCTACGAGCAGTACTTC.

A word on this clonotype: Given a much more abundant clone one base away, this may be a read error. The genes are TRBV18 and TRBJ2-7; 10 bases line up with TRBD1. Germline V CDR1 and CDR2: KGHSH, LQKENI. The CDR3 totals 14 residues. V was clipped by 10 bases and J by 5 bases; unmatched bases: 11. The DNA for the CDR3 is TGTGCCAACTCGCGGGGACAGGGGCTCGACGAGCAGTACTTC. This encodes CANSRGQGLDEQYF.

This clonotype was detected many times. CDR3 nucleotides: TGTGCCTGGAGTGTAACGTCCTACGAGCAGTACTTC. This codes for CAWSVTSYEQYF. V and J are TRBV30 and TRBJ2-7; D not resolved. Germline CDR1 GTSNPN, CDR2 SVGIG (reference sequence). Trimming took off 0 bases at V and 1 base at J, with 4 bases between the two ends. The CDR3 contains 12 residues.

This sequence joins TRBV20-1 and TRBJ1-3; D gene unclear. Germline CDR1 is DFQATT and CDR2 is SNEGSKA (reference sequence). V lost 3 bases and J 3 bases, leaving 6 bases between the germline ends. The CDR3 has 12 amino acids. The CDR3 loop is CSASDGGNTIYF. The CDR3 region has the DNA TGCAGTGCTAGTGACGGTGGAAACACCATATATTTT.

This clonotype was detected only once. The CDR3 protein is CATSKYRTSTDTQYF. The DNA of the CDR3 is TGTGCCACCAGCAAGTACAGGACCAGCACAGATACGCAGTATTTT. This chain uses TRBV15 with TRBJ2-3, with a weak D call TRBD1 (5 bases). CDR1 and CDR2 from the germline V gene are LNHNV and YYDKDF (reference sequence). Trimming pared 4 bases from V and 0 bases from J, leaving 11 bases between. The CDR3 covers 15 residues.

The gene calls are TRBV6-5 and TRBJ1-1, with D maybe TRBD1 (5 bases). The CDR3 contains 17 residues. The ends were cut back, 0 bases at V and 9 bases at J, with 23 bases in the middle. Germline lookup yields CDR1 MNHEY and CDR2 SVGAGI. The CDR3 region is CASSYSNLAGRDDQAFF. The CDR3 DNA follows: TGTGCCAGCAGTTACTCGAATCTCGCAGGGCGGGACGACCAAGCTTTCTTT.

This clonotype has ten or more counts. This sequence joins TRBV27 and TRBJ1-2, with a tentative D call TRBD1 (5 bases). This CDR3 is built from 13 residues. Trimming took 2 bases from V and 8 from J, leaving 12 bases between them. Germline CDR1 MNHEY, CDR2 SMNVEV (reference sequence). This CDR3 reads CASSLQGSDGYTF. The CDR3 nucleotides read TGTGCCAGCAGTTTACAGGGCTCTGACGGCTACACCTTC.

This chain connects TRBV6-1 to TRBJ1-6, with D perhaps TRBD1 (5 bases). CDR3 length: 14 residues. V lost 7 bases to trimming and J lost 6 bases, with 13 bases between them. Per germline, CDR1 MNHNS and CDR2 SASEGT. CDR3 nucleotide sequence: TGTGCCAGCACCGGGACCTTTAGTAATTCACCCCTCCACTTT. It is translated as CASTGTFSNSPLHF.

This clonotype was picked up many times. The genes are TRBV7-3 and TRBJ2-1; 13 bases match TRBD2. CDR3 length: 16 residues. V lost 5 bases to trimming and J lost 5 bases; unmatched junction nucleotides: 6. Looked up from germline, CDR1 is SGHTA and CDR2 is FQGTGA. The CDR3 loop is CASSPELAGGNNEQFF. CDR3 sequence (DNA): TGTGCCAGCAGCCCGGAACTAGCGGGGGGGAACAATGAGCAGTTCTTC.

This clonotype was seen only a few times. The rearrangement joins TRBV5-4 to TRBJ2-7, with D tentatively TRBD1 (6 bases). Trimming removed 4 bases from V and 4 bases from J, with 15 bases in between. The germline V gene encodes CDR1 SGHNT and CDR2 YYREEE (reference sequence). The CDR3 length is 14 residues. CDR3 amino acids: CASSSSGQRYEQYF. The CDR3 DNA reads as TGTGCCAGCAGCAGCTCGGGACAACGATACGAGCAGTACTTC.

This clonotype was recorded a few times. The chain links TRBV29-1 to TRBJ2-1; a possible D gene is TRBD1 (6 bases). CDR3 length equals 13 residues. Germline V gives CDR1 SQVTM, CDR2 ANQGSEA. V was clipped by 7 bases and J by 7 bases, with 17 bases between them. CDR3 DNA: TGCAGCGCCCTCAGGGGCTCAAATAATGAGCAGTTCTTC. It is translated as CSALRGSNNEQFF.

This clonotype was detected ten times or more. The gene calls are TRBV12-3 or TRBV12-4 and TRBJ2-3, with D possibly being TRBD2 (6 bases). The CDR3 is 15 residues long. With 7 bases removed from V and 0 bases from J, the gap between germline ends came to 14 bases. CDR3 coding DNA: TGTGCCAGCACCAAACTAGCCTCGAGCACAGATACGCAGTATTTT. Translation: CASTKLASSTDTQYF.

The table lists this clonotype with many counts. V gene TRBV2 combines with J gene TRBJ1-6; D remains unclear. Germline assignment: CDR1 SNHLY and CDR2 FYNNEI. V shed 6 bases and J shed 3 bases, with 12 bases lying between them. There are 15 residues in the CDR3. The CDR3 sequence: CASREDWVYNSPLHF. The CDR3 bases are TGTGCCAGCAGGGAGGATTGGGTCTATAATTCACCCCTCCACTTT.

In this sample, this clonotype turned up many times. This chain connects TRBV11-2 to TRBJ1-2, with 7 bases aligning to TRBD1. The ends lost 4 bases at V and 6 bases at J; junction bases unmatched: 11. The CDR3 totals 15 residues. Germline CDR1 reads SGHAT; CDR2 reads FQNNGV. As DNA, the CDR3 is TGTGCCAGCAGCTCCCGACAGGGAATAGGAAATGGCTACACCTTC. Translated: CASSSRQGIGNGYTF.

The CDR3 bases are TGTGCCAGCTCACCTGACGGGACGGCGAACACCGGGGAGCTGTTTTTT. It translates to CASSPDGTANTGELFF. The J gene is TRBJ2-2, the V gene TRBV18; D tentatively fits TRBD1 or TRBD2 (5 bases each). Trimming shortened V by 3 bases and J by 0 bases, and 11 bases separated the two germline ends. The CDR3 runs 16 residues. Germline values: CDR1 KGHSH, CDR2 LQKENI. The full variable domain, rest sourced from reference TRBV18 and TRBJ2-2, is NAGVMQNPRHLVRRRGQEARLRCSPMKGHSHVYWYRQLPEEGLKFMVYLQKENIIDESGMPKERFSAEFPKEGPSILRIQQVVRGDSAAYFCASSPDGTANTGELFFGEGSRLTVL.

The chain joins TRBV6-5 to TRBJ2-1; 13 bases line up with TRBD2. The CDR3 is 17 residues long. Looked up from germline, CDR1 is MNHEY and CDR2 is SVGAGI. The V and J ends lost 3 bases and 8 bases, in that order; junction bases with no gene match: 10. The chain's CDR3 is CASSYGLAGVGTHEQFF. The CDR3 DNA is TGTGCCAGCAGTTATGGACTAGCGGGAGTTGGCACCCATGAGCAGTTCTTC.

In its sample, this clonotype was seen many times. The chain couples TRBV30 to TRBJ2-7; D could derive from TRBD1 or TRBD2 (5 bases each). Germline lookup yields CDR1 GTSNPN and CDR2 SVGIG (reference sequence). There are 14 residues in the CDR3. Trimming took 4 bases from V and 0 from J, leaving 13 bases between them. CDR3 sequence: CAWKPRGSSYEQYF. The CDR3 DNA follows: TGTGCCTGGAAGCCCCGGGGCAGCTCCTACGAGCAGTACTTC.

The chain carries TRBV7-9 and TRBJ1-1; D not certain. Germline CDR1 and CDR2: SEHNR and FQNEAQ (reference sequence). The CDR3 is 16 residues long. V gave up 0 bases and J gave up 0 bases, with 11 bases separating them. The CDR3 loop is CASSLAGGPLNTEAFF. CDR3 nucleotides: TGTGCCAGCAGCTTAGCGGGCGGACCGCTGAACACTGAAGCTTTCTTT.

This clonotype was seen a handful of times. The CDR3 DNA reads as TGTGCCAGCAGTACCCGCCGCCAGGGGCATGGCTACACCTTC. This codes for CASSTRRQGHGYTF. The chain employs TRBV12-3 or TRBV12-4 and TRBJ1-2; possibly TRBD1 for D (6 bases). This CDR3 is 14 amino acids long. V lost 5 bases to trimming and J lost 6 bases, with 16 bases between them.

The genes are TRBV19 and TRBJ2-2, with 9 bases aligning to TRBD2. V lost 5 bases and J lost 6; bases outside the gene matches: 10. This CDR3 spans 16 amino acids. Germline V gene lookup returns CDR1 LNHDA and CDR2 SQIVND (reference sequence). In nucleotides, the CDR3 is TGTGCCAGTAGTCGCAAAGGGGGACTAGCACCCGGGGAGCTGTTTTTT. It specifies CASSRKGGLAPGELFF.